The 17 T cell receptor beta chains given below trace back to one sample, sequenced in a study of T cell clonotyping in hematopoietic cell transplantation. TCRdb's table, derived via immunoSEQ multiplex PCR, lists solely in-frame clones and lacks some. The sample records roughly 6,700 clones, 95% to 98% being singletons. Time point defined: recipient sample about 28 days before transplant, after cytoreduction. The source material was peripheral blood mononuclear cells, sampled before stem cell transplant. The receptors come from a man in his 70s with acute myeloid leukemia. Some clones in this sample may be carry-over from other donors' samples.

This rearrangement joins TRBV28 to TRBJ2-7, with TRBD1 matching over 7 bases. The ends lost 4 bases at V and 0 bases at J; junction bases unmatched: 6. Germline CDR1 MDHEN, CDR2 SYDVKM. The CDR3 consists of 15 residues. As DNA, the CDR3 is TGTGCCAGCAGTTCCCCGGACAGGTACTCCTACGAGCAGTACTTC. Amino acids: CASSSPDRYSYEQYF.

This chain connects TRBV5-4 to TRBJ2-5, with 12 bases aligning to TRBD1. V lost 1 base and J lost 4; bases outside the gene matches: 8. Germline loops: CDR1 SGHNT, CDR2 YYREEE (reference sequence). The CDR3 covers 17 residues. The CDR3 DNA reads as TGTGCCAGCAGCTTGCCCCGGGACAGGGGGCTCCGAGAGACCCAGTACTTC. Amino acids: CASSLPRDRGLRETQYF.

J is TRBJ2-1 and V is TRBV10-1; D is ambiguous. Trimming left V 2 bases short and J 5 bases short, with 10 bases between. The CDR3 has 14 residues. The germline gives CDR1 WNHNN, CDR2 SYGVQD (reference sequence). The CDR3 nucleotides read TGCGCCAGCAGTGAGATCTCAGTCAACAATGAGCAGTTCTTC. This translates into CASSEISVNNEQFF.

The chain's CDR3 is CASRRTVNTEAFF. The CDR3 nucleotides are TGTGCCAGCAGAAGGACCGTGAACACTGAAGCTTTCTTT. The chain links TRBV27 to TRBJ1-1; D is unclear. V lost 6 bases and J lost 0, with 8 bases in between. This CDR3 contains 13 residues. Germline CDR1 reads MNHEY; CDR2 reads SMNVEV (reference sequence).

The V and J genes are TRBV27 and TRBJ2-7, with D uncertain. V shed 3 bases and J shed 0 bases, with 0 bases lying between them. The CDR3 extends over 11 amino acids. Germline loops: CDR1 MNHEY, CDR2 SMNVEV (reference sequence). The CDR3: CASSFSYEQYF. The CDR3 bases are TGTGCCAGCAGTTTCTCCTACGAGCAGTACTTC.

This sequence joins TRBV27 and TRBJ1-6; D gene uncertain. Between the trimmed V and J ends, which lost 3 bases and 7 bases, there was a span of 10 bases. The CDR3 covers 14 residues. Germline V lookup: CDR1 MNHEY, CDR2 SMNVEV (reference sequence). CDR3 amino acids: CASSFPDGNSPLHF. For the CDR3, the DNA is TGTGCCAGCAGTTTCCCGGACGGAAATTCACCCCTCCACTTT.

The chain couples TRBV5-6 to TRBJ1-6; 7 nucleotides match TRBD1. This CDR3 comprises 18 residues. Germline V lookup: CDR1 SGHDT, CDR2 YYEEEE. The junction had 12 bases not matched to a gene; V was cut back by 0 bases and J by 6 bases. For the CDR3, the DNA is TGTGCCAGCAGCTTGGCCAATACTCCGGGACAGTTTAATTCACCCCTCCACTTT. Its translation is CASSLANTPGQFNSPLHF. The full variable domain, with the rest looked up from reference TRBV5-6 and TRBJ1-6, is DAGVTQSPTHLIKTRGQQVTLRCSPKSGHDTVSWYQQALGQGPQFIFQYYEEEERQRGNFPDRFSGHQFPNYSSELNVNALLLGDSALYLCASSLANTPGQFNSPLHFGNGTRLTVT.

The chain's CDR3 is CASSSGTLYTGELFF. Here the CDR3 DNA reads TGTGCCAGCAGCTCTGGGACACTTTACACCGGGGAGCTGTTTTTT. V and J are TRBV7-2 and TRBJ2-2; D is perhaps TRBD1 (6 bases). CDR1 is SGHTA and CDR2 is FQGNSA in the germline V gene. The CDR3 has 15 amino acids. V gave up 4 bases and J gave up 3 bases, with 12 bases separating them.

The gene calls are TRBV7-2 and TRBJ1-3; no clear D. The CDR3 length is 15 residues. From germline, CDR1 is SGHTA and CDR2 FQGNSA. The germline V and J ends were trimmed by 2 bases and 0 bases, with 8 bases remaining between them. Here the CDR3 reads CASSLFADSGNTIYF. The CDR3 nucleotides are TGTGCCAGCAGCTTATTCGCCGACTCTGGAAACACCATATATTTT.

The chain joins TRBV19 to TRBJ1-1; 7 bases align to TRBD1. This CDR3 is 15 amino acids long. The germline V gene has CDR1 LNHDA and CDR2 SQIVND (reference sequence). V lost 2 bases, J lost 2 bases, and 5 bases stayed unmatched. CDR3 in amino acids: CASSITGVGNTEAFF. DNA of the CDR3: TGTGCCAGTAGTATAACAGGGGTGGGAAACACTGAAGCTTTCTTT.

V is TRBV11-2 and J is TRBJ1-1; 8 nucleotides align to TRBD1. J was trimmed by 5 bases and V by 0 bases; bases with no gene match: 14. Germline CDR1 is SGHAT and CDR2 is FQNNGV. The CDR3 consists of 18 residues. CDR3: CASSLDFNHRGNKTEAFF. CDR3 coding DNA: TGTGCCAGCAGCTTAGACTTTAACCACAGGGGGAACAAGACTGAAGCTTTCTTT.

This chain joins TRBV11-3 and TRBJ2-5; 8 nucleotides match TRBD2. The CDR3 extends over 17 amino acids. The junction had 16 bases not matched to a gene; V was cut back by 5 bases and J by 5 bases. Per the germline V gene, CDR1 is SGHNT and CDR2 is YENEEA. For the CDR3, the DNA is TGTGCCAGCAGCCTCCAGGGATGGGCGGGAGGTACTGAGACCCAGTACTTC. Its protein is CASSLQGWAGGTETQYF.

The chain joins TRBV30 to TRBJ2-7; D ambiguous. Germline V CDR1 and CDR2: GTSNPN, SVGIG (reference sequence). This CDR3 contains 12 residues. Trimming left V 0 bases short and J 3 bases short, with 6 bases between. The CDR3, as DNA: TGTGCCTGGAGTGTAAGCAGCTACGAGCAGTACTTC. Its translation: CAWSVSSYEQYF.

The chain is built from TRBV10-2 and TRBJ1-2; D perhaps matches TRBD1 (6 bases). V shed 7 bases and J shed 4 bases, with 16 bases lying between them. Germline CDR1 is WSHSY and CDR2 is SAAADI. The CDR3 covers 14 residues. In nucleotides, the CDR3 is TGCGCCAGCACTGTTACAGGGAGCTTCTATGGCTACACCTTC. Protein sequence: CASTVTGSFYGYTF.

The J gene is TRBJ2-7, the V gene TRBV6-6, with D tentatively TRBD1 or TRBD2 (6 bases each). The CDR3 spans 14 residues. The V end was cut by 6 bases, the J end by 7 bases, with 19 bases between. Germline V CDR1 and CDR2: MNHNY, SVGAGI (reference sequence). The CDR3 DNA is TGTGCCAGCAGCGGCGGGACATCAGTGGAGGAGCAGTACTTC. Its translation is CASSGGTSVEEQYF.

The gene calls are TRBV5-1 and TRBJ2-5; 7 bases map to TRBD1. Germline V lookup: CDR1 SGHRS, CDR2 YFSETQ. The CDR3 has 14 residues. The V segment lost 3 bases and the J segment 2 bases; nucleotides outside the gene matches: 4. The CDR3 DNA is TGCGCCAGCAGCTATGACAGGGCTCAAGAGACCCAGTACTTC. Residues: CASSYDRAQETQYF. Full variable domain (missing parts from reference TRBV5-1 and TRBJ2-5): KAGVTQTPRYLIKTRGQQVTLSCSPISGHRSVSWYQQTPGQGLQFLFEYFSETQRNKGNFPGRFSGRQFSNSRSEMNVSTLELGDSALYLCASSYDRAQETQYFGPGTRLLVL.

The J gene is TRBJ1-2, the V gene TRBV10-1, with D possibly being TRBD1 (5 bases). Germline V gene lookup returns CDR1 WNHNN and CDR2 SYGVQD (reference sequence). The CDR3 covers 13 residues. With 3 bases removed from V and 11 bases from J, the gap between germline ends came to 16 bases. DNA for the CDR3: TGCGCCAGCAGTGACGGGCCTATGGGGGGTTACACCTTC. Protein sequence: CASSDGPMGGYTF.